The 26 T cell receptor beta chains below all came from one sample that was sequenced in a study of neurological immune-mediated disorders. In TCRdb, the 5' RACE reads were re-called with MiXCR into one record per CDR3 protein. The sample has 50,000 to 75,000 distinct CDR3 sequences, 9.5% to 15% seen once; the top ten hold approximately 12%. Material: PBMCs. The receptors shown here come from a woman aged 60-75 years with HTLV-1-associated myelopathy (HAM/TSP).

This clonotype was recorded many times. V usage is TRBV5-1 and J usage is TRBJ2-5; D unclear. V shed 1 base and J shed 5 bases, with 15 bases lying between them. The CDR3 is made up of 15 amino acids. Germline CDR1 SGHRS, CDR2 YFSETQ. DNA of the CDR3: TGCGCCAGCAGCTTGAAGCAGGTCACCGGGGAGACCCAGTACTTC. This codes for CASSLKQVTGETQYF.

This clonotype was observed many times. V and J are TRBV10-3 and TRBJ2-1, with 8 bases lining up with TRBD2. Trimming cost V 7 bases and J 0 bases; bases outside gene matches: 8. The CDR3 length is 16 residues. The germline V gene encodes CDR1 ENHRY and CDR2 SYGVKD. CDR3 protein: CAINSAGASSYNEQFF. CDR3 bases: TGTGCCATCAATTCAGCGGGAGCGAGCTCCTACAATGAGCAGTTCTTC.

A word on this clonotype: The junction does not match germline at one end; this may be a read error. The chain is built from TRBV28 and TRBJ2-5; 9 bases agree with TRBD2. From germline, CDR1 is MDHEN and CDR2 SYDVKM. CDR3 length equals 17 residues. The CDR3 sequence is CASSLGTSHLGKETQSF. The CDR3, as DNA: TGTGCCAGCAGTTTAGGGACTAGCCACCTGGGGAAAGAGACCCAGTCCTTC. Full variable domain (outside the CDR3, taken from reference TRBV28 and TRBJ2-5): DVKVTQSSRYLVKRTGEKVFLECVQDMDHENMFWYRQDPGLGLRLIYFSYDVKMKEKGDIPEGYSVSREKKERFSLILESASTNQTSMYLCASSLGTSHLGKETQSFGPGTRLLVL.

This clonotype was seen ten or more times. This chain uses TRBV5-6 with TRBJ2-5; maybe TRBD1 (5 bases). The CDR3 is 14 amino acids. Germline values: CDR1 SGHDT, CDR2 YYEEEE. Trimming removed 0 bases from V and 2 bases from J, with 8 bases in between. The CDR3 DNA reads TGTGCCAGCAGCTTGGCCAGGACACAAGAGACCCAGTACTTC. It translates to CASSLARTQETQYF. The whole variable domain, filled in from reference TRBV5-6 and TRBJ2-5, reads DAGVTQSPTHLIKTRGQQVTLRCSPKSGHDTVSWYQQALGQGPQFIFQYYEEEERQRGNFPDRFSGHQFPNYSSELNVNALLLGDSALYLCASSLARTQETQYFGPGTRLLVL.

This clonotype was counted only a few times. The V call is TRBV7-2, the J call TRBJ2-7; D could derive from TRBD1 or TRBD2 (5 bases each). V lost 3 bases and J lost 0, with 12 bases in between. Germline-derived CDR1 and CDR2 are SGHTA and FQGNSA. This CDR3 has 15 amino acids. The CDR3 sequence is CASSLLGPSSYEQYF. The CDR3, as DNA: TGTGCCAGCAGCTTGCTGGGACCAAGCTCCTACGAGCAGTACTTC.

The sample holds many counts of this clonotype. The J gene is TRBJ2-2, the V gene TRBV10-3; 9 bases map to TRBD2. Germline V lookup: CDR1 ENHRY, CDR2 SYGVKD. The CDR3 has 16 amino acids. The V gene end was trimmed by 0 bases and the J gene end by 3 bases; junction bases not matched to a gene: 2. The CDR3: CAISESGGRDTGELFF. CDR3 coding DNA: TGTGCCATCAGTGAGTCCGGCGGGAGGGACACCGGGGAGCTGTTTTTT.

This sequence joins TRBV18 and TRBJ2-1; 7 nucleotides agree with TRBD2. Germline CDR1 is KGHSH and CDR2 is LQKENI. This CDR3 contains 17 residues. Trimming at V came to 1 base and at J to 1 base, leaving 7 bases not matched to a gene. CDR3: CASSPLFSGYSYNEQFF. For the CDR3, the DNA is TGTGCCAGCTCACCACTTTTTAGCGGGTATTCCTACAATGAGCAGTTCTTC.

In this sample, this clonotype turned up many times. The chain recombines TRBV9 with TRBJ2-7; 11 positions agree with TRBD2. Germline CDR1 reads SGDLS; CDR2 reads YYNGEE. The V gene end was trimmed by 3 bases and the J gene end by 7 bases; junction bases not matched to a gene: 9. The CDR3 totals 15 residues. CDR3 sequence reads: CASSAGTSGGREQYF. DNA for the CDR3: TGTGCCAGCAGCGCCGGGACTAGCGGAGGGCGGGAGCAGTACTTC.

This clonotype was recorded many times. This chain joins TRBV7-9 and TRBJ2-5; perhaps D is TRBD1 or TRBD2 (6 bases each). The V and J ends lost 1 base and 5 bases respectively, with 11 bases between them. The CDR3 length is 14 residues. Looked up from germline, CDR1 is SEHNR and CDR2 is FQNEAQ (reference sequence). CDR3 nucleotides: TGTGCCAGCAGCTTAGTTACAGGGACTGAGACCCAGTACTTC. This codes for CASSLVTGTETQYF.

The rearrangement joins TRBV20-1 to TRBJ1-5; D is unclear. The germline V gene encodes CDR1 DFQATT and CDR2 SNEGSKA (reference sequence). The V end was cut by 0 bases, the J end by 0 bases, with 12 bases between. This CDR3 spans 16 amino acids. CDR3 sequence reads: CSAREYRIYSNQPQHF. DNA for the CDR3: TGCAGTGCTAGAGAATATCGCATATATAGCAATCAGCCCCAGCATTTT.

This clonotype was counted at least ten times. The gene calls are TRBV7-2 and TRBJ2-1; D may correspond to TRBD1 or TRBD2 (5 bases each). This CDR3 is built from 13 residues. The V end was cut by 4 bases, the J end by 8 bases, with 12 bases between. Germline V gene sequence: CDR1 SGHTA, CDR2 FQGNSA. The CDR3, as DNA: TGTGCCAGCAGCTATCAGATGGGGGATGAGCAGTTCTTC. This gives the protein CASSYQMGDEQFF.

This clonotype is judged medium-sized. The V call is TRBV3-1, the J call TRBJ1-2; the D gene is possibly TRBD1 (5 bases). The CDR3 spans 15 residues. Germline V gene lookup returns CDR1 LGHDT and CDR2 YNNKEL (reference sequence). The V end lost 2 bases, the J end lost 2 bases, and 12 bases lay between the germline ends. The CDR3 coding sequence is TGTGCCAGCAGCCAACCCGGGGCTCCCAACTATGGCTACACCTTC. This sequence encodes CASSQPGAPNYGYTF.

In this sample, this clonotype turned up many times. V is TRBV5-1 and J is TRBJ2-1, with D possibly matching TRBD1 (7 bases). The CDR3 length is 16 residues. Looked up from germline, CDR1 is SGHRS and CDR2 is YFSETQ. V was clipped by 2 bases and J by 5 bases, with 17 bases between them. The CDR3 reads CASSFSGGLGDNEQFF. The CDR3 coding sequence is TGCGCCAGCAGCTTTTCAGGGGGACTGGGGGACAATGAGCAGTTCTTC. Full variable domain (outside the CDR3, taken from reference TRBV5-1 and TRBJ2-1): KAGVTQTPRYLIKTRGQQVTLSCSPISGHRSVSWYQQTPGQGLQFLFEYFSETQRNKGNFPGRFSGRQFSNSRSEMNVSTLELGDSALYLCASSFSGGLGDNEQFFGPGTRLTVL.

This clonotype showed up many times. The chain employs TRBV6-6 and TRBJ1-4, with D possibly matching TRBD1 (6 bases). Germline V CDR1 and CDR2: MNHNY, SVGAGI (reference sequence). The V end was cut by 4 bases, the J end by 7 bases, with 13 bases between. The CDR3 contains 14 residues. The DNA of the CDR3 is TGTGCCAGCAGTTGGTTGGGGGGCGGTGAAAAACTGTTTTTT. Residues: CASSWLGGGEKLFF.

In its sample, this clonotype was seen many times. The chain couples TRBV12-3 or TRBV12-4 to TRBJ2-1; D ambiguous. V gave up 6 bases and J gave up 10 bases, with 13 bases separating them. CDR3 length: 12 amino acids. The CDR3 sequence is CASSRERSEQFF. CDR3 coding DNA: TGTGCCAGCAGCCGAGAACGGAGCGAGCAGTTCTTC.

At least ten counts were recorded for this clonotype. The genes are TRBV4-1 and TRBJ2-7; 10 bases map to TRBD2. The V and J ends lost 1 base and 1 base, in that order; junction bases with no gene match: 10. The germline V gene has CDR1 MGHRA and CDR2 YSYEKL. The CDR3 has 18 residues. In nucleotides, the CDR3 is TGCGCCAGCAGCCAAGTGGTCTTAGCGGGAGGTGCGTCCTACGAGCAGTACTTC. Amino acid sequence: CASSQVVLAGGASYEQYF.

This clonotype was counted at least ten times. This chain uses TRBV5-1 with TRBJ2-3; TRBD2 aligns across 7 bases. The CDR3 extends over 16 amino acids. V lost 0 bases, J lost 3 bases, and 7 bases stayed unmatched. Per the germline V gene, CDR1 is SGHRS and CDR2 is YFSETQ. CDR3 residues: CASSLGQGGKTDTQYF. In nucleotides, the CDR3 is TGCGCCAGCAGCTTGGGTCAGGGAGGGAAAACAGATACGCAGTATTTT.

This clonotype was observed a handful of times. The genes are TRBV5-1 and TRBJ1-2; D might be TRBD1 (6 bases). The CDR3 is 16 amino acids. V lost 1 base and J 1 base, leaving 14 bases between the germline ends. Germline V gives CDR1 SGHRS, CDR2 YFSETQ. The CDR3 sequence is CASSLSLGTYNYGYTF. CDR3 in DNA: TGCGCCAGCAGCTTGTCTTTGGGGACATATAACTATGGCTACACCTTC.

This clonotype occurred many times. The J gene is TRBJ2-1, the V gene TRBV11-2; D is possibly TRBD1 (5 bases). V lost 0 bases, J lost 6 bases, and 9 bases lay in between. Per germline, CDR1 SGHAT and CDR2 FQNNGV. The CDR3 contains 14 residues. CDR3 DNA: TGTGCCAGCAGCTTAGACAGGGCTGGCAATGAGCAGTTCTTC. Residues: CASSLDRAGNEQFF.

Ten or more counts support this clonotype. The chain couples TRBV7-3 to TRBJ2-1, with 9 bases lining up with TRBD2. CDR3 length: 17 amino acids. The V gene end was trimmed by 4 bases and the J gene end by 0 bases; junction bases not matched to a gene: 7. CDR1 and CDR2 (germline): SGHTA, FQGTGA. The CDR3 protein is CASSSRGSGSSYNEQFF. DNA of the CDR3: TGTGCCAGCAGCTCGAGGGGTAGCGGGAGCTCCTACAATGAGCAGTTCTTC. Drawing the rest from reference TRBV7-3 and TRBJ2-1, the complete variable domain is GAGVSQTPSNKVTEKGKYVELRCDPISGHTALYWYRQSLGQGPEFLIYFQGTGAADDSGLPNDRFFAVRPEGSVSTLKIQRTERGDSAVYLCASSSRGSGSSYNEQFFGPGTRLTVL.

Many counts were recorded for this clonotype. The chain joins TRBV11-2 to TRBJ2-1; TRBD1 matches 7 bases. CDR3 length: 15 amino acids. After removal of 4 bases from V and 4 bases from J, the junction contained 7 bases not matched to a gene. Germline CDR1 is SGHAT and CDR2 is FQNNGV. CDR3 sequence reads: CASSSRQGVYNEQFF. CDR3 bases: TGTGCCAGCAGCTCACGACAGGGCGTATACAATGAGCAGTTCTTC.

Many counts were recorded for this clonotype. The chain couples TRBV7-3 to TRBJ2-1, with TRBD2 identical over 13 bases. The CDR3 loop spans 17 amino acids. Germline CDR1 reads SGHTA; CDR2 reads FQGTGA. The junction had 5 bases not matched to a gene; V was cut back by 4 bases and J by 2 bases. Here the CDR3 DNA reads TGTGCCAGCAGCTCCACACTAGCGGGAGGGCCCTACAATGAGCAGTTCTTC. Translation: CASSSTLAGGPYNEQFF.

There are a few counts of this clonotype. V and J are TRBV18 and TRBJ2-3; maybe TRBD1 (6 bases). V was shortened by 1 base and J by 3 bases, with 20 bases between the two germline ends. Germline CDR1 is KGHSH and CDR2 is LQKENI. CDR3 size: 18 residues. The CDR3 DNA follows: TGTGCCAGCTCACCACTACCTACGACAGGCCGGAAAACAGATACGCAGTATTTT. Translated: CASSPLPTTGRKTDTQYF.

This clonotype was detected many times. The CDR3 nucleotides read TGCGCCAGCAGCTTGGAAACAACACGACAGGGAGCCAAAAACATTCAGTACTTC. Protein: CASSLETTRQGAKNIQYF. J is TRBJ2-4 and V is TRBV5-1; 7 bases align to TRBD1. The CDR3 extends over 18 amino acids. Trimming took 0 bases from V and 0 from J; bases not matched to a gene: 9. Germline V gene sequence: CDR1 SGHRS, CDR2 YFSETQ.

This clonotype was found many times. This rearrangement joins TRBV6-6 to TRBJ2-7, with a possible D match to TRBD1 (6 bases). Trimming removed 0 bases from V and 3 bases from J, with 9 bases in between. Looked up from germline, CDR1 is MNHNY and CDR2 is SVGAGI (reference sequence). This CDR3 comprises 14 residues. Written as DNA, the CDR3 is TGTGCCAGCAGTTACTCGTTACAGGGCTACGAGCAGTACTTC. Translated: CASSYSLQGYEQYF.

This clonotype has a single count. The chain joins TRBV18 to TRBJ2-7; possible D gene TRBD1, 6 bases. The V end lost 6 bases, the J end lost 1 base, and 10 bases lay between the germline ends. The germline V gene encodes CDR1 KGHSH and CDR2 LQKENI. The CDR3 runs 13 residues. The chain's CDR3 is CASSQTGSYEQYF. CDR3 sequence (DNA): TGTGCCAGCTCCCAGACAGGATCCTACGAGCAGTACTTC.